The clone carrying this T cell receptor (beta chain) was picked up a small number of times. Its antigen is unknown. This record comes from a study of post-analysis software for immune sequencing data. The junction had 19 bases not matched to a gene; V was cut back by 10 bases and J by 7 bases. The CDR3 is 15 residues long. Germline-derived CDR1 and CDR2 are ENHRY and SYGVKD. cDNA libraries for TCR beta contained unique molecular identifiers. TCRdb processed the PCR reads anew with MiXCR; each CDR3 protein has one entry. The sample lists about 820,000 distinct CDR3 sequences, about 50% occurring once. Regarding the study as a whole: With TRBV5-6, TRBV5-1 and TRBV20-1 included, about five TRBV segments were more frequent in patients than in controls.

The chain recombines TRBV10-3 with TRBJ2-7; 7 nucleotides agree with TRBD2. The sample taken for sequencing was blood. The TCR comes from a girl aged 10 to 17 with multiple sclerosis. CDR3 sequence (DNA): TGTGCCACCCAAGGTCGGGAGGCCCGGGATTCTGAGCAGTACTTC. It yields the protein CATQGREARDSEQYF.